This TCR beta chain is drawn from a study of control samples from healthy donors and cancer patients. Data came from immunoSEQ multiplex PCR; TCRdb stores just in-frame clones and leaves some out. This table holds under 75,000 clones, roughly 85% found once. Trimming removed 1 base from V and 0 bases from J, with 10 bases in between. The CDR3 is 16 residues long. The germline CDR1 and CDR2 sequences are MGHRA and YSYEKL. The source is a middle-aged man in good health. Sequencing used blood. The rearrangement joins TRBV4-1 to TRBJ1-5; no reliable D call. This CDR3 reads CASSQVSSYSNQPQHF. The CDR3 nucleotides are TGCGCCAGCAGCCAAGTCAGCTCCTATAGCAATCAGCCCCAGCATTTT.